The rows below give T cell receptor beta chains drawn from one sample of a study of CD8 T cells in Susac syndrome. TCRdb fed the immunoSEQ multiplex PCR reads into MiXCR, producing one record per CDR3 protein. The table shows about 300,000 distinct CDR3 sequences, with 89% occurring only once. Material: CD8+ T cells from PBMCs. The receptors shown here come from a human donor with multiple sclerosis. Both conserved end residues are part of each CDR3. The D gene is left open where the match is weak. Clone size appears in some rows only: once, few, many, or a class for an expanded clone.

D gene | J gene | V gene | clone size | CDR3 protein | CDR3 DNA
. | TRBJ2-1 | TRBV20-1 | . | CSAIRGNEQFF | TGCAGTGCTATTAGGGGCAATGAGCAGTTCTTC
. | TRBJ2-5 | TRBV28 | . | CASRRKQETQYF | TGTGCCAGCAGAAGGAAGCAAGAGACCCAGTACTTC
. | TRBJ1-1 | TRBV19 | . | CASSRGNTEAFF | TGTGCCAGTAGCCGGGGAAACACTGAAGCTTTCTTT
. | TRBJ2-7 | TRBV20-1 | . | CSAGRALAYEQYF | TGCAGTGCCGGTAGGGCCCTGGCCTACGAGCAGTACTTC
TRBD1 | TRBJ2-7 | TRBV25-1 | . | CASRQGTSYAYEQYF | TGTGCCAGCAGACAGGGGACCTCCTACGCCTACGAGCAGTACTTC
TRBD2 | TRBJ2-5 | TRBV19 | . | CASSPSLGGETQYF | TGTGCCAGTAGTCCTTCCCTGGGAGGGGAGACCCAGTACTTC
TRBD1 | TRBJ2-1 | TRBV6-2/TRBV6-3 | . | CASSFNWDRWWASVPSSEQFF | TGTGCCAGCAGCTTTAATTGGGACAGATGGTGGGCCTCCGTCCCGTCGAGTGAGCAGTTCTTC
TRBD1 | TRBJ2-7 | TRBV27 | . | CASSRGTGGHEQYF | TGTGCCAGCAGTCGAGGGACAGGGGGACACGAGCAGTACTTC
. | TRBJ2-4 | TRBV4-1 | . | CASSQVLQRGAKNIQYF | TGCGCCAGCAGCCAAGTGTTGCAGAGGGGGGCCAAAAACATTCAGTACTTC
. | TRBJ2-3 | TRBV27 | once | CASSLCCPTDTQYF | TGTGCCAGCAGTTTATGTTGCCCCACAGATACGCAGTATTTT
. | TRBJ2-7 | TRBV7-6 | . | CASSSGLHYEQYF | TGTGCCAGCAGCTCGGGACTCCACTACGAGCAGTACTTC
. | TRBJ2-1 | TRBV27 | few | CASSFGGNNEQFF | TGTGCCAGCAGTTTTGGTGGTAACAATGAGCAGTTCTTC
TRBD2 | TRBJ2-5 | TRBV6-5 | . | CASSYSAGERETQYF | TGTGCCAGCAGTTACTCGGCGGGAGAGAGAGAGACCCAGTACTTC
. | TRBJ1-1 | TRBV29-1 | once | CSVGGGGGTEAFF | TGCAGCGTGGGGGGTGGGGGCGGCACTGAAGCTTTCTTT
. | TRBJ1-4 | TRBV6-6 | . | CASRGRANEKLFF | TGTGCCAGCAGGGGGCGAGCTAATGAAAAACTGTTTTTT
. | TRBJ2-1 | TRBV5-1 | . | CASSLEERGAHNEQFF | TGCGCCAGCAGCTTGGAGGAAAGGGGGGCACATAATGAGCAGTTCTTC
. | TRBJ2-7 | TRBV9 | once | CASSVGGANPYEQYF | TGTGCCAGCAGCGTAGGGGGGGCCAACCCCTACGAGCAGTACTTC
. | TRBJ2-7 | TRBV7-9 | . | CASSLGSQGGYEQYF | TGTGCCAGCAGCTTAGGATCACAGGGAGGCTACGAGCAGTACTTC
. | TRBJ1-5 | TRBV6-2/TRBV6-3 | . | CASSYPGVVSQPQHF | TGTGCCAGCAGTTATCCGGGCGTAGTAAGTCAGCCCCAGCATTTT
. | TRBJ2-3 | TRBV11-2 | . | CASSVGWRPSTDTQYF | TGTGCCAGCAGTGTGGGGTGGCGGCCGAGCACAGATACGCAGTATTTT
TRBD1 | TRBJ2-7 | TRBV12-3/TRBV12-4 | . | CASGRLGTGYYEQYF | TGTGCCAGCGGCCGCCTCGGGACAGGGTACTACGAGCAGTACTTC
TRBD1 | TRBJ1-5 | TRBV28 | . | CASSPGTGDAQPQHF | TGTGCCAGCAGCCCCGGGACAGGTGATGCCCAGCCCCAGCATTTT
. | TRBJ1-2 | TRBV27 | . | CASRGGSGYTF | TGTGCCAGCCGAGGAGGGTCGGGCTACACCTTC
. | TRBJ2-7 | TRBV5-1 | few | CASSLPRSGNYEQYF | TGCGCCAGCAGCTTGCCTCGGTCGGGGAACTACGAGCAGTACTTC
TRBD2 | TRBJ2-5 | TRBV6-5 | once | CASRPWTSGVETQYF | TGTGCCAGCAGGCCCTGGACTAGCGGGGTGGAGACCCAGTACTTC
TRBD2 | TRBJ2-2 | TRBV6-4 | . | CASSALAGDPGELFF | TGTGCCAGCAGTGCTCTAGCGGGAGACCCCGGGGAGCTGTTTTTT
. | TRBJ2-5 | TRBV7-9 | . | CASSFEVAETQYF | TGTGCCAGCAGCTTTGAGGTAGCGGAGACCCAGTACTTC
. | TRBJ2-1 | TRBV18 | . | CASSSANDEQFF | TGTGCCAGCTCATCGGCGAACGATGAGCAGTTCTTC
TRBD2 | TRBJ2-3 | TRBV12-3/TRBV12-4 | . | CASSLLGGVASDTQYF | TGTGCCAGCAGTTTACTCGGGGGGGTCGCATCGGATACGCAGTATTTT
. | TRBJ2-3 | TRBV5-8 | . | CASSSGTATTTDTQYF | TGTGCCAGCAGCTCCGGGACTGCGACGACAACAGATACGCAGTATTTT
TRBD1 | TRBJ1-2 | TRBV6-6 | . | CATQGADYGYTF | TGTGCCACACAGGGGGCAGACTATGGCTACACCTTC
. | TRBJ2-1 | TRBV11-2 | . | CASSPVGSEQFF | TGTGCCAGCAGCCCGGTAGGGAGTGAGCAGTTCTTC
TRBD2 | TRBJ2-5 | TRBV27 | . | CASSWTSGETQYF | TGTGCCAGCAGTTGGACTAGCGGGGAGACCCAGTACTTC
. | TRBJ2-5 | TRBV25-1 | . | CASGTEGQETQYF | TGTGCCAGCGGGACGGAGGGGCAAGAGACCCAGTACTTC
TRBD2 | TRBJ2-1 | TRBV29-1 | once | CSVAREVNEQFF | TGCAGCGTTGCGCGGGAGGTCAATGAGCAGTTCTTC
. | TRBJ2-7 | TRBV7-2 | . | CASSHPGPYEQYF | TGTGCCAGCAGTCACCCCGGTCCCTACGAGCAGTACTTC
TRBD2 | TRBJ2-7 | TRBV4-2 | . | CASSQEAGGMMYEQYF | TGTGCCAGCAGCCAAGAAGCGGGAGGTATGATGTACGAGCAGTACTTC
TRBD2 | TRBJ2-2 | TRBV14 | . | CASSQDREVGGELFF | TGTGCCAGCAGCCAAGATCGGGAGGTCGGCGGGGAGCTGTTTTTT
TRBD2 | TRBJ2-3 | TRBV10-3 | . | CAISDPSGGVPDTQYF | TGTGCCATCAGTGACCCTAGCGGGGGGGTCCCAGATACGCAGTATTTT
. | TRBJ2-7 | TRBV27 | once | CASSFPGANLYEQYF | TGTGCCAGCAGTTTTCCGGGGGCCAACCTATACGAGCAGTACTTC
. | TRBJ2-1 | TRBV2 | . | CASRQIVGYNEQFF | TGTGCCAGCAGGCAGATCGTAGGCTACAATGAGCAGTTCTTC
TRBD1 | TRBJ2-3 | TRBV30 | once | CAWRTGGTDTQYF | TGTGCCTGGAGGACAGGGGGCACAGATACGCAGTATTTT
. | TRBJ2-1 | TRBV7-6 | . | CASSRLESYNEQFF | TGTGCCAGCAGCCGTTTAGAGTCCTACAATGAGCAGTTCTTC
. | TRBJ2-3 | TRBV10-3 | . | CATVDWNPDTQYF | TGTGCCACCGTAGACTGGAACCCAGATACGCAGTATTTT
TRBD1 | TRBJ2-7 | TRBV20-1 | . | CSARVLMGQGGTYEQYF | TGCAGTGCTAGAGTCCTTATGGGACAGGGAGGGACCTACGAGCAGTACTTC
TRBD2 | TRBJ2-7 | TRBV6-2/TRBV6-3 | . | CASSLLAGLSSYEQYF | TGTGCCAGCAGTCTACTAGCGGGGTTAAGCTCCTACGAGCAGTACTTC
. | TRBJ2-7 | TRBV19 | . | CAPRCYEQYF | TGTGCCCCGAGATGCTACGAGCAGTACTTC
TRBD2 | TRBJ2-7 | TRBV20-1 | . | CSARSSGGFTYEQYF | TGCAGTGCTAGAAGTAGCGGGGGGTTCACTTACGAGCAGTACTTC
TRBD2 | TRBJ2-3 | TRBV24-1 | . | CATSDSGRLDTQYF | TGTGCCACCAGTGATAGCGGGAGGCTCGATACGCAGTATTTT
. | TRBJ2-7 | TRBV23-1 | few | CASSQSLQRHTLSYEQYF | TGCGCCAGCAGTCAATCGCTGCAACGGCACACCCTCTCCTACGAGCAGTACTTC
. | TRBJ2-5 | TRBV28 | few | CASSLLAGTQETQYF | TGTGCCAGCAGTTTATTGGCAGGTACACAAGAGACCCAGTACTTC
. | TRBJ1-1 | TRBV6-2/TRBV6-3 | . | CASSYQLRGGIAFF | TGTGCCAGCAGTTACCAGCTCCGAGGGGGGATAGCTTTCTTT
. | TRBJ2-3 | TRBV6-5 | . | CASSYGVAPTDTQYF | TGTGCCAGCAGTTACGGTGTAGCCCCCACAGATACGCAGTATTTT
. | TRBJ2-7 | TRBV11-2 | . | CASTYRPRYEQYF | TGTGCCAGCACCTACCGCCCACGCTACGAGCAGTACTTC